Listed here is a single T cell receptor beta chain. The antigen it binds to is not known. The sample holds no much larger clone one base away, and base qualities are not on file. The record originates from a study of blood T cell repertoires in COVID-19 (dated by TCRdb to the early 2020s). Describing the broader study: The collaborator samples originated in the United States, Italy and Spain and spanned the acute and convalescent phases of COVID-19. A freely available public database, intended as a resource for researchers studying the immune response to SARS-CoV-2, is where the repertoires were released. The sample metadata nearly always contained a de-identified subject ID, COVID-19 status, age in years and sex. Deeply sampled blood TCRbeta repertoires from subjects exposed to, actively infected with, or recovered from COVID-19 were included in the dataset. HLA class I and class II types, where available, came from metadata supplied by the sample provider rather than from assay-based typing. The prospective study material was composed of cDNA or gDNA derived from T cells, B-cell-depleted T cells, or PBMCs. Samples came from the ongoing ImmuneRACE study (first 160 participants) plus 1,254 subjects from 6 global collaborators.

TCRbeta CDR3 regions were amplified from genomic DNA using the immunoSEQ Assay, a bias-controlled multiplex PCR. Turning to the authors' computational methods: The number of nucleated cells in each sample was estimated from the amplification of reference gene primers within the assay. To quantify the absolute abundance of each unique TCRbeta CDR3 rearrangement, sequence reads were collapsed and filtered. For each sample, productive Simpson clonality was calculated by taking the square root of Simpson's diversity index across productive rearrangements. The source is immuneACCESS, and TCRdb retained only in-frame sequences with V and J called. Part of the clones is not carried over; for the studies checked, unresolved V genes explain less than half of this, and the remainder is unexplained. From that table come the V and J calls and clone size; the DNA was used to work out D and trimming. The sample table lists roughly 350,000 clones, 75% to 90% of them with a count of one. Of the sample, roughly 3.9% is held by the ten largest clones.

Paper-wide results and their limitations: The amount of clinical and demographic metadata varied by source and participant and was provided uncurated.

The CDR3, from cysteine to phenylalanine, totals 13 residues. Here the CDR3 DNA is all that survives: 39 bases in frame from base 1. Taken from the germline V gene, the CDR1 and CDR2 loops are SGHRS and YFSETQ. Collaborating institutions collected whole blood in K2EDTA tubes following their own protocols. For TCRbeta analysis, collaborators shipped samples in one of three forms: frozen whole blood, isolated PBMCs, or DNA extracted from either of those sample types. The source is a woman aged 18-30 years with acute or convalescent COVID-19. The sequencing sample was made of peripheral blood. The rearrangement combines TRBV5-1 with TRBJ2-3; the central 8 bases match TRBD2. Read as DNA, the sequence is TGCGCTTCGGACGCGGGAGGTGGAGATACGCAGTATTTT. The translation is CASDAGGGDTQYF. With the rest looked up from the reference TRBV5-1 and TRBJ2-3 genes rather than sequenced, the full variable domain is KAGVTQTPRYLIKTRGQQVTLSCSPISGHRSVSWYQQTPGQGLQFLFEYFSETQRNKGNFPGRFSGRQFSNSRSEMNVSTLELGDSALYLCASDAGGGDTQYFGPGTRLTVL.